This entry concerns a single T cell receptor beta chain. Its antigen remains undetermined. No base quality information exists; no much larger clone differs at one position. Ophthalmopathy patients were characterized by moderately to severely active disease, a Clinical Activity Score of at least 3, a NOSPECS grade of at least 4, and a disease duration under 3 months. Anyone with other autoimmune diseases, uncontrolled infections, pregnancy or lactation was excluded from the study. Clinical symptoms, serum thyroxine, TRAb, thyroid ultrasound and orbital computed tomography were used for diagnosis. Using Ficoll-Paque density gradient centrifugation, PBMCs were isolated from 9.5 to 10 ml of fresh peripheral blood. Total RNA was extracted using Trizol reagent, and RNA quality was checked on an Agilent 2100 Bioanalyzer. This record belongs to a study of Graves' ophthalmopathy and Graves' hyperthyroidism listed by TCRdb under 2018. Turning to the overall study: Peripheral blood samples were taken at the time of initial diagnosis, before any treatment was given. In over 5 hyperthyroidism patients, the T-cell repertoire of thyroid tissue was compared with the T-cell repertoire of blood. In total, 135 blood samples were TCR-sequenced: under 45 ophthalmopathy, around 75 hyperthyroidism and approximately 17 hyperthyroidism-to-ophthalmopathy patients. To explore V-J signatures that separate ophthalmopathy from hyperthyroidism, a discovery set of about 98 patients was enrolled, consisting of 40 to 45 with ophthalmopathy and about 60 with stable hyperthyroidism. An independent validation cohort was composed of 18 hyperthyroidism patients and over 15 patients who later progressed from hyperthyroidism to ophthalmopathy. The study used signatures of the TCR beta repertoire to tell Graves' ophthalmopathy apart from Graves' hyperthyroidism and to predict which patients would progress to ophthalmopathy. Once sampling was done, hyperthyroidism patients were given methimazole at a starting dose of 30 mg daily, while ophthalmopathy patients were given high-dose intravenous methylprednisolone. General study outcomes and caveats: In validation, the model predicted ophthalmopathy progression with roughly 68% sensitivity and 72.22% specificity; about a dozen predicted patients were CT-confirmed with GO in a median of approximately 6.2 months. In cross-validation, the 13-signature model distinguished ophthalmopathy from stable hyperthyroidism with around 90% sensitivity and roughly 84% specificity, while in the test set the corresponding values were about 79% and 69%. No statistical method was used to set the sample size in advance, and the investigators knew which group each participant was assigned to. Most expanded thyroid clonotypes with frequency above 0.001 were also detected in blood, suggesting blood repertoires may reflect the thyroid immune response.

For repertoire sequencing, TCR beta CDR3 regions were amplified from RNA transcripts. HTBI primers and the Qiagen OneStep RT-PCR kit were used in a first-round RT-PCR, which was followed by a second-round multiplex PCR, size selection and purification. The libraries underwent paired-end sequencing with 100 bp reads on an Illumina HiSeq2000. The study's processing was this. Reads were processed with SOAPnuke, discarding reads with adapters, uncalled bases, mean Phred below 15, or no exact constant-primer or identifier match. COPE v1.2.5 was used to merge the high-quality paired reads. Each unique nucleotide sequence was defined as a clonotype, and clonotypes were aligned to IMGT TRB V, D and J references with MiTCR v1.1. Only V-J combinations with frequency above 0.0001 were analysed, covering around 99% of repertoires. For each V-J combination, a TCR clonal expansion and chaos score was defined as F50 clonal expansion divided by the chaos observed in the TCRdist matrix. Welch's t-statistics and random forest were used to reduce the features to approximately 13 V-J combinations, which were then used as input to a naive Bayes classifier. The similarity between thyroid and blood repertoires was quantified using the Morisita-Horn index. TCRdb passed the public sequencing reads through fastp at Q25 and MiXCR, retaining productive beta sequences. Each record represents a unique CDR3 protein, reported with the most common genes and DNA among its rows. The V and J calls follow TCRdb's processing rather than the paper's. This sample comprises about 240,000 distinct CDR3 sequences, around 45% of them detected only once. The ten top clones hold roughly half of the sample.

For CDR1 and CDR2, the germline V gene (reference sequence) lists LNHNV and YYDKDF. The CDR3 goes from the cysteine to the phenylalanine over 12 residues. The CDR3 DNA has 36 bases and is translated from base 1. V gives up 2 bases and J gives up 7 bases, and the segment between their germline ends measures 5 bases. Sequences were obtained from peripheral blood. This receptor was obtained from an adult man with Graves' ophthalmopathy. The chain employs TRBV15 and TRBJ1-4; the D gene is unclear. The bases read TGTGCCACCAGCAGAACTGGTGAAAAACTGTTTTTT. Its amino acids are CATSRTGEKLFF.